This T cell receptor beta chain appears in the sequencing data of a study of cytomegalovirus exposure and HLA in healthy donors. Points from the study as a whole: The productive fraction for most TCR beta V segments was about 90% or about 30% in an earlier analysis. Reported findings show TCR beta sequences accurately forecast HLA-A and HLA-B alleles in most subjects. Using the classifier, cytomegalovirus status was reportedly diagnosed with high specificity and sensitivity.

After removal of 3 bases from V and 3 bases from J, the junction contained 8 bases not matched to a gene. The CDR3 has 15 amino acids. Germline V gene data show CDR1 as SGHRS and CDR2 as YFSETQ. Both 60 Vbeta primers and 13 Jbeta primers went into the PCR. Generated by immunoSEQ multiplex PCR, the TCRdb table keeps only in-frame clones and is missing some. The sample lists roughly 170,000 clones; approximately 80% were seen once. Of note for this clone: Its specificity is not known.

This TCR was sampled from a man younger than 35 in good health and CMV-seronegative. Input material: PBMCs. The chain couples TRBV5-1 to TRBJ1-2; TRBD1 agrees at 7 bases. The CDR3 here is CASSSGQGEDYGYTF. CDR3 coding DNA: TGCGCCAGCAGCTCGGGGCAGGGGGAGGACTATGGCTACACCTTC. Looking up the rest from reference TRBV5-1 and TRBJ1-2 gives the full variable domain: KAGVTQTPRYLIKTRGQQVTLSCSPISGHRSVSWYQQTPGQGLQFLFEYFSETQRNKGNFPGRFSGRQFSNSRSEMNVSTLELGDSALYLCASSSGQGEDYGYTFGSGTRLTVV.